These 19 T cell receptor beta chains came from one sample sequenced in a study of blood T cell repertoires in COVID-19. Produced via immunoSEQ multiplex PCR; TCRdb's table is partial and in-frame only. The sample records 250,000 to 300,000 clones, around 87% being singletons. The specimen was peripheral blood. All receptors come from a man between 18 and 29 years old with active or convalescent COVID-19.

The chain recombines TRBV27 with TRBJ2-1; TRBD2 agrees at 10 bases. Germline CDR1 and CDR2: MNHEY and SMNVEV (reference sequence). CDR3 length: 16 amino acids. J was trimmed by 9 bases and V by 4 bases; bases with no gene match: 12. The CDR3 loop is CASSSPTSGKPGEQFF. CDR3 nucleotide sequence: TGTGCCAGCAGTTCCCCCACTAGCGGGAAGCCGGGTGAGCAGTTCTTC.

The chain employs TRBV7-2 and TRBJ2-5; TRBD1 aligns across 9 bases. V lost 6 bases and J lost 5; bases outside the gene matches: 10. This CDR3 spans 15 amino acids. In germline, CDR1 is SGHTA, CDR2 FQGNSA. The CDR3, as DNA: TGTGCCAGCAGGGAACAGGACAGGGGAGGGGAGACCCAGTACTTC. Its protein product is CASREQDRGGETQYF.

V and J are TRBV9 and TRBJ2-3; 7 bases are a match to TRBD2. The germline CDR1 and CDR2 sequences are SGDLS and YYNGEE. With V trimmed by 0 bases and J by 8 bases, 6 bases remained unmatched. This CDR3 has 14 amino acids. The CDR3 DNA sequence: TGTGCCAGCAGCGTAGCCCCGGGGGGACCTACGCAGTATTTT. Translation gives CASSVAPGGPTQYF.

The chain is built from TRBV2 and TRBJ1-2; D is uncertain. The germline CDR1 and CDR2 sequences are SNHLY and FYNNEI. V lost 4 bases and J 6 bases, leaving 15 bases between the germline ends. CDR3 length: 14 residues. This CDR3 is CASSANRNPNGYTF. The CDR3 DNA is TGTGCCAGCAGTGCAAACAGAAACCCGAATGGCTACACCTTC. The full variable domain, rest sourced from reference TRBV2 and TRBJ1-2, is EPEVTQTPSHQVTQMGQEVILRCVPISNHLYFYWYRQILGQKVEFLVSFYNNEISEKSEIFDDQFSVERPDGSNFTLKIRSTKLEDSAMYFCASSANRNPNGYTFGSGTRLTVV.

This clone was counted only a few times. V gene TRBV6-6 combines with J gene TRBJ2-3; 14 nucleotides agree with TRBD2. The CDR3 sequence is 17 residues long. CDR1 and CDR2 from the germline V gene are MNHNY and SVGAGI (reference sequence). The V and J ends lost 5 bases and 4 bases, in that order; junction bases with no gene match: 8. CDR3 sequence reads: CASSQWTSGRQADTQYF. The CDR3 DNA follows: TGTGCCAGCAGTCAATGGACTAGCGGGAGGCAGGCAGATACGCAGTATTTT.

The chain employs TRBV18 and TRBJ1-1; 9 nucleotides agree with TRBD1. CDR1 is KGHSH and CDR2 is LQKENI in the germline V gene. This CDR3 region has 14 residues. The V gene end was trimmed by 3 bases and the J gene end by 4 bases; junction bases not matched to a gene: 3. CDR3 DNA: TGTGCCAGCTCACCCGGGACAGGGCTCACTGAAGCTTTCTTT. Residues: CASSPGTGLTEAFF.

This chain joins TRBV7-3 and TRBJ2-1, with TRBD2 identical over 9 bases. V lost 0 bases and J lost 7; bases outside the gene matches: 7. CDR1 is SGHTA and CDR2 is FQGTGA in the germline V gene. The CDR3 spans 16 residues. The CDR3 DNA follows: TGTGCCAGCAGCTTAACGGGGCTAGCGGGATCTAATGAGCAGTTCTTC. It codes for CASSLTGLAGSNEQFF.

V and J are TRBV29-1 and TRBJ2-7, with 8 bases lining up with TRBD1. CDR3 length equals 14 residues. Germline V gene data show CDR1 as SQVTM and CDR2 as ANQGSEA. V shed 4 bases, J shed 4 bases, and the junction held 9 bases outside the gene matches. The CDR3 DNA follows: TGCAGCGTTGTCCGAGACAGGGGCGAATACGAGCAGTACTTC. Its protein is CSVVRDRGEYEQYF.

This clone was seen once. This chain uses TRBV3-1 (or the pseudogene TRBV3-2) with TRBJ2-3, with 7 positions matching TRBD2. The CDR3 sequence is 16 residues long. The V segment lost 4 bases and the J segment 4 bases; nucleotides outside the gene matches: 11. Germline CDR1 is LGHDT and CDR2 is YNNKEL (reference sequence). In DNA, the CDR3 is TGTGCCAGCAGCCGCGAACTAGCAGCGGGACCAGATACGCAGTATTTT. Protein product: CASSRELAAGPDTQYF.

The chain has TRBV4-1 and TRBJ2-3; tentative D call: TRBD2 (6 bases). The CDR3 has 17 residues. Trimming shortened V by 2 bases and J by 0 bases, and 15 bases separated the two germline ends. CDR1 and CDR2 from the germline V gene are MGHRA and YSYEKL. In DNA form, the CDR3 reads TGCGCCAGCAGCCAACCCCGGGACTCTCTTAGCACAGATACGCAGTATTTT. Encoded protein: CASSQPRDSLSTDTQYF.

This chain uses TRBV30 with TRBJ2-3, with 9 bases identical to TRBD2. Germline lookup yields CDR1 GTSNPN and CDR2 SVGIG (reference sequence). V shed 2 bases and J 2 bases; nucleotides not matched to a gene: 5. The CDR3 runs 15 residues. The CDR3 sequence: CAWSFSGGYTDTQYF. CDR3 coding DNA: TGTGCCTGGAGTTTTAGCGGGGGATACACAGATACGCAGTATTTT.

This chain links TRBV5-1 with TRBJ2-3, with TRBD2 identical over 8 bases. Germline V lookup: CDR1 SGHRS, CDR2 YFSETQ. The CDR3 is made up of 14 amino acids. V trimming: 3 bases; J trimming: 8 bases; junction bases outside the gene matches: 8. This CDR3 is CASSYPREGGTQYF. The CDR3 bases are TGCGCCAGCAGCTATCCCCGGGAGGGGGGTACGCAGTATTTT. Filled out from reference TRBV5-1 and TRBJ2-3, the complete variable domain reads KAGVTQTPRYLIKTRGQQVTLSCSPISGHRSVSWYQQTPGQGLQFLFEYFSETQRNKGNFPGRFSGRQFSNSRSEMNVSTLELGDSALYLCASSYPREGGTQYFGPGTRLTVL.

This clone was recorded a few times. At one end, the junction sequence differs from germline, possibly due to a read error. The chain joins TRBV6-5 to TRBJ2-2; D gene unclear. This CDR3 is 16 amino acids long. Germline CDR1 MNHEY, CDR2 SVGAGI. The CDR3 nucleotides read TGTGCCAGCACTTACGTTCCCACAGCCCGGACCGGGGAGCTGTTTTTT. Protein sequence: CASTYVPTARTGELFF.

As DNA, the CDR3 is TGTGCCAGCATCCTATCCAATGGGGGGACAGGGGCTATTACGCAGTATTTT. Amino acids: CASILSNGGTGAITQYF. This chain joins TRBV28 and TRBJ2-3, with TRBD1 matching over 10 bases. V shed 7 bases and J 8 bases; nucleotides not matched to a gene: 18. Germline assignment: CDR1 MDHEN and CDR2 SYDVKM. This CDR3 is built from 17 residues. The full variable domain, completed using reference TRBV28 and TRBJ2-3, is DVKVTQSSRYLVKRTGEKVFLECVQDMDHENMFWYRQDPGLGLRLIYFSYDVKMKEKGDIPEGYSVSREKKERFSLILESASTNQTSMYLCASILSNGGTGAITQYFGPGTRLTVL.

V usage is TRBV3-1 (or the pseudogene TRBV3-2) and J usage is TRBJ2-7; 10 bases map to TRBD2. Germline CDR1 LGHDT, CDR2 YNNKEL (reference sequence). This CDR3 spans 14 amino acids. V shed 8 bases, J shed 5 bases, and the junction held 9 bases outside the gene matches. In nucleotides, the CDR3 is TGTGCCAGCGGATCTAGCGGGAGTGTCAACGAGCAGTACTTC. Its protein is CASGSSGSVNEQYF.

In its sample, this clone was seen a few times. The chain couples TRBV2 to TRBJ1-6, with D perhaps matching TRBD1 (5 bases). Trimming stripped 0 bases from V and 7 bases from J, with 10 bases between. Germline V CDR1 and CDR2: SNHLY, FYNNEI. The CDR3 totals 15 residues. CDR3 protein: CASSEASGRNSPLHF. CDR3 nucleotides: TGTGCCAGCAGTGAAGCGTCAGGGAGGAATTCACCCCTCCACTTT.

The rearrangement uses TRBV5-1 and TRBJ1-3, with D perhaps TRBD1 (6 bases). The germline V gene has CDR1 SGHRS and CDR2 YFSETQ. V was clipped by 3 bases and J by 2 bases, with 9 bases between them. The CDR3 contains 14 residues. The CDR3 spells CASSSTGAGNTIYF. Here the CDR3 DNA reads TGCGCCAGCAGCTCGACAGGAGCTGGAAACACCATATATTTT.

This chain joins TRBV5-1 and TRBJ2-2, with a possible D match to TRBD2 (6 bases). V was cut by 2 bases and J by 4 bases, with 15 bases left in between. The germline V gene encodes CDR1 SGHRS and CDR2 YFSETQ. This CDR3 has 16 amino acids. Here the CDR3 reads CASSFTGAVGTGELFF. The DNA of the CDR3 is TGCGCCAGCAGCTTCACGGGAGCAGTGGGCACCGGGGAGCTGTTTTTT.

This clone is a singleton in its sample. V gene TRBV6-5 combines with J gene TRBJ2-5; D is perhaps TRBD2 (5 bases). V was pared by 0 bases and J by 2 bases, with 10 bases between. Germline V gene lookup returns CDR1 MNHEY and CDR2 SVGAGI. The CDR3 consists of 15 residues. In DNA form, the CDR3 reads TGTGCCAGCAGTTACTCTGGCCCGGGGCAAGAGACCCAGTACTTC. This translates into CASSYSGPGQETQYF.